This entry lists 19 T cell receptor beta chains sequenced from one sample in a study of T cell repertoires in cytomegalovirus infection. TCRdb re-called the reads with MiXCR, one entry per CDR3 protein. The sample has around 740,000 distinct CDR3 sequences; less than 40% are singletons. Input material: PBMCs. These receptors were obtained from a human donor in good health (CMV status not recorded). Some clones in this sample may be carry-over from other donors' samples.

The chain employs TRBV5-4 and TRBJ2-3; 11 nucleotides agree with TRBD2. CDR3 size: 18 residues. Germline-derived CDR1 and CDR2 are SGHNT and YYREEE (reference sequence). The V gene end was trimmed by 0 bases and the J gene end by 1 base; junction bases not matched to a gene: 7. The CDR3 here is CASSLGSAGLAGTDTQYF. The CDR3 DNA reads as TGTGCCAGCAGCTTGGGGTCGGCGGGACTAGCGGGCACAGATACGCAGTATTTT.

The rearrangement links TRBV10-3 to TRBJ1-2; D might be TRBD1 (5 bases). V was shortened by 10 bases and J by 10 bases, with 16 bases between the two germline ends. The length of the CDR3 is 11 residues. Looked up from germline, CDR1 is ENHRY and CDR2 is SYGVKD. Written as DNA, the CDR3 is TGTGCCACGAGGGGCCGCGTAGTCTACACCTTC. Translated, it gives CATRGRVVYTF.

The rearrangement links TRBV20-1 to TRBJ2-5; a possible D gene is TRBD1 (5 bases). Trimming removed 6 bases at V and 5 bases at J, with 13 bases between. Germline loops: CDR1 DFQATT, CDR2 SNEGSKA (reference sequence). The CDR3 covers 12 residues. This chain's CDR3 is CSAGWGRETQYF. The DNA for the CDR3 is TGCAGTGCAGGGTGGGGCAGGGAGACCCAGTACTTC.

V and J are TRBV20-1 and TRBJ2-1, with 9 bases fitting TRBD2. This CDR3 is 11 amino acids long. V lost 1 base and J lost 12; bases outside the gene matches: 1. Germline-derived CDR1 and CDR2 are DFQATT and SNEGSKA (reference sequence). The CDR3 here is CSARGSGRQFF. For the CDR3, the DNA is TGCAGTGCTAGAGGTAGCGGGAGGCAGTTCTTC.

Only one count was recorded for this clonotype. The chain has TRBV2 and TRBJ2-5; 8 bases fit TRBD2. The CDR3 totals 18 residues. Germline CDR1 and CDR2: SNHLY and FYNNEI. V was clipped by 3 bases and J by 4 bases; unmatched bases: 16. The CDR3 loop reads CASSERRGSGTLRETQYF. CDR3 DNA sequence: TGTGCCAGCAGTGAGCGGAGGGGTAGCGGGACGCTTCGAGAGACCCAGTACTTC.

This clonotype has only a few counts. The V call is TRBV6-1, the J call TRBJ1-1, with TRBD1 matching over 7 bases. Germline-derived CDR1 and CDR2 are MNHNS and SASEGT. Losses at the gene ends were 4 bases for V and 2 bases for J; bases not matched to a gene: 7. The CDR3 is made up of 15 amino acids. In DNA, the CDR3 is TGTGCCAGCAGTGGCCGACAGGGTACTAACACTGAAGCTTTCTTT. Its translation: CASSGRQGTNTEAFF.

This clonotype was detected only once. This rearrangement joins TRBV11-2 to TRBJ2-3, with 10 bases that match TRBD2. V shed 4 bases, J shed 8 bases, and the junction held 12 bases outside the gene matches. Germline V gene sequence: CDR1 SGHAT, CDR2 FQNNGV. The CDR3 spans 16 residues. CDR3 nucleotide sequence: TGTGCCAGCAGCTCCGCCGTGGGGACTAGCGCTGGTACGCAGTATTTT. This codes for CASSSAVGTSAGTQYF.

V gene TRBV12-3 or TRBV12-4 combines with J gene TRBJ1-5, with 9 bases identical to TRBD1. V trimming: 6 bases; J trimming: 5 bases; junction bases outside the gene matches: 11. The CDR3 is 16 residues long. CDR3 in DNA: TGTGCCAGCAGGCAATCCGGGACAGGGAATTATCAGCCCCAGCATTTT. It translates to CASRQSGTGNYQPQHF.

The table lists this clonotype with many counts. The genes are TRBV19 and TRBJ2-5; 8 bases line up with TRBD1. Germline CDR1 is LNHDA and CDR2 is SQIVND (reference sequence). The CDR3 has 14 amino acids. V trimming: 5 bases; J trimming: 2 bases; junction bases outside the gene matches: 4. CDR3 region: CASSPNRGQETQYF. The CDR3 nucleotides are TGTGCCAGTAGTCCCAACAGGGGGCAAGAGACCCAGTACTTC. Based on the CDR3 plus reference TRBV19 and TRBJ2-5, the full variable domain is DGGITQSPKYLFRKEGQNVTLSCEQNLNHDAMYWYRQDPGQGLRLIYYSQIVNDFQKGDIAEGYSVSREKKESFPLTVTSAQKNPTAFYLCASSPNRGQETQYFGPGTRLLVL.

In its sample, this clonotype was seen a few times. This chain joins TRBV6-6 and TRBJ1-3; 10 bases map to TRBD1. J lost 0 bases, V lost 6 bases, and 8 bases had no gene match. Germline loops: CDR1 MNHNY, CDR2 SVGAGI (reference sequence). The CDR3 contains 17 residues. The CDR3 protein is CASSKRTGGTSGNTIYF. Here the CDR3 DNA reads TGTGCCAGCAGCAAAAGGACAGGGGGGACCTCTGGAAACACCATATATTTT.

Worth noting for this clonotype: Because the CDR3 is missing its conserved closing phenylalanine or tryptophan, this is likely a read error. The chain uses TRBV14 and TRBJ2-1; 13 nucleotides line up with TRBD2. Germline loops: CDR1 SGHDN, CDR2 FVKESK. CDR3 length equals 16 residues. Germline trimming cut 4 bases from V and 6 bases from J; bases unmatched to any gene: 6. CDR3 region: CASSLRTSGGFNEQFL. DNA of the CDR3: TGTGCCAGCAGCCTACGGACTAGCGGGGGATTCAATGAGCAGTTCTTA.

The CDR3 spells CASSFNSHAYGQPLSYEQYF. The CDR3 DNA sequence: TGTGCCAGCAGCTTTAACAGTCACGCTTACGGACAGCCGCTCTCCTACGAGCAGTACTTC. V and J are TRBV11-1 and TRBJ2-7; maybe TRBD1 (6 bases). The length of the CDR3 is 20 residues. V dropped 3 bases and J dropped 0 bases, with 27 bases sitting between them. The germline CDR1 and CDR2 sequences are SGHAT and FQDESV (reference sequence).

This clonotype showed up just a few times. This sequence joins TRBV28 and TRBJ1-1; 7 bases are a match to TRBD1. Losses at the gene ends were 5 bases for V and 3 bases for J; bases not matched to a gene: 6. The CDR3 consists of 14 residues. Germline V gene data show CDR1 as MDHEN and CDR2 as SYDVKM. CDR3 loop: CASSQQGLHTEAFF. Here the CDR3 DNA reads TGTGCCAGCAGTCAACAGGGGTTACACACTGAAGCTTTCTTT.

This clonotype was recorded a few times. This chain connects TRBV10-3 to TRBJ2-7; D gene unclear. The CDR3 runs 15 residues. Germline values: CDR1 ENHRY, CDR2 SYGVKD. V gave up 4 bases and J gave up 2 bases, with 15 bases separating them. The DNA for the CDR3 is TGTGCCATCAGTGCGTCCGTTGTAGAGACCTACGAGCAGTACTTC. Residues: CAISASVVETYEQYF.

V usage is TRBV6-5 and J usage is TRBJ1-2; the match to TRBD1 covers 7 bases. The CDR3 covers 17 residues. V was pared by 6 bases and J by 8 bases, with 21 bases of the junction left unmatched. Per the germline V gene, CDR1 is MNHEY and CDR2 is SVGAGI. The CDR3 nucleotides are TGTGCCAGCAGCTCGGGTCCGGGGAGGGGGCGAGGGTTCGGCTACACCTTC. Protein: CASSSGPGRGRGFGYTF.

Comment on this clonotype: A read error may account for a junction end that differs from germline. V usage is TRBV28 and J usage is TRBJ2-5; 9 bases line up with TRBD2. CDR3 size: 16 residues. Germline V gives CDR1 MDHEN, CDR2 SYDVKM. This CDR3 reads CSSSFPSGVGSETQYF. CDR3 nucleotide sequence: TGTTCCAGCAGTTTCCCTAGCGGGGTGGGTTCAGAGACCCAGTACTTC.

With regard to this clonotype: At one end, the junction sequence differs from germline, possibly due to a read error. The rearrangement links TRBV28 to TRBJ2-3; a possible D gene is TRBD1 (7 bases). The germline V gene has CDR1 MDHEN and CDR2 SYDVKM. There are 13 residues in the CDR3. This chain's CDR3 is CARSQGGEDTQYF. In DNA, the CDR3 is TGTGCCCGCAGTCAGGGGGGCGAAGATACGCAGTATTTT.

This clonotype showed up just once. CDR3 sequence reads: CASSLADRGPTYEQYF. CDR3 nucleotide sequence: TGTGCCAGCAGTTTAGCGGACAGGGGGCCTACCTACGAGCAGTACTTC. The rearrangement uses TRBV28 and TRBJ2-7, with TRBD1 identical over 11 bases. Germline CDR1 MDHEN, CDR2 SYDVKM. Trimming removed 2 bases from V and 2 bases from J; junction bases left unmatched: 5. The CDR3 consists of 16 residues.

This clonotype was detected once. V gene TRBV20-1 combines with J gene TRBJ2-3; 8 bases fit TRBD2. Per the germline V gene, CDR1 is DFQATT and CDR2 is SNEGSKA (reference sequence). Trimming cost V 7 bases and J 5 bases; bases outside gene matches: 11. The CDR3 contains 14 residues. The CDR3 sequence is CSVLAGPTLDTQYF. CDR3 nucleotide sequence: TGCAGTGTCCTAGCGGGCCCCACGTTAGATACGCAGTATTTT.